This T cell receptor (beta chain) is drawn from a study of shared clonotypes between healthy human individuals. Study context: The study used three CD4 naive, three CD4 memory, two CD8 naive and one CD8 memory plate per donor.

Measured with immunoSEQ multiplex PCR; TCRdb has only the in-frame clones, and not every one. The sample holds some 1 million clones, 65% to 75% seen once. General study points: An expected dependence of interdonor clonotype sharing on sequencing depth was noted. The low donor count limited represented genetic and exposure-history diversity.

A note on this clone: What it binds is not known.

This TCR derives from a man between 18 and 35 years old in good health. Sequenced material: memory CD4+ T cells sorted from blood. This sample's subset: CD45RA-negative fraction.

CDR3 sequence reads: CASSLMDREGSPLHF. The CDR3 region has the DNA TGTGCCAGCAGCTTAATGGACAGGGAGGGTTCACCCCTCCACTTT. This rearrangement joins TRBV7-9 to TRBJ1-6; 8 bases agree with TRBD1. The J segment lost 9 bases and the V segment lost 2 bases, leaving 6 bases of the junction unmatched. The CDR3 spans 15 residues. CDR1 is SEHNR, CDR2 FQNEAQ, per germline (reference sequence).